One and the same sample provided the 26 T cell receptor beta chains below, sequenced in a study of blood T cell repertoires in COVID-19 (dated by TCRdb to 2018 to 2020). The library was generated by the immunoSEQ multiplex PCR assay. Entries here come from immuneACCESS through TCRdb and include only in-frame sequences with V and J called. Some clones fail to appear in such tables; in the studies checked, an unresolved V gene covers under half of the shortfall, and the cause of the remainder is unknown. Recorded for this sample are 200,000 or so clones; about 86% of them occurred a single time. The top ten constitute about 0.72% of the sample. Sequencing was carried out using peripheral blood. These receptors all stem from an older woman with acute or convalescent COVID-19.

The chain carries TRBV3-1 (or the pseudogene TRBV3-2) and TRBJ2-5; TRBD1 aligns across 7 bases. Looked up from germline, CDR1 is LGHDT and CDR2 is YNNKEL (reference sequence). The V gene end was trimmed by 4 bases and the J gene end by 4 bases; junction bases not matched to a gene: 6. CDR3 size: 14 residues. The CDR3 coding sequence is TGTGCCAGCAGCCGATCGGGACAGATAGAGACCCAGTACTTC. It yields the protein CASSRSGQIETQYF.

A remark on this clone: This specimen includes other DNA sequences encoding the same CDR3. The rearrangement joins TRBV5-4 to TRBJ2-7; D might be TRBD2 (5 bases). V dropped 4 bases and J dropped 4 bases, with 9 bases sitting between them. Germline-derived CDR1 and CDR2 are SGHNT and YYREEE (reference sequence). This CDR3 spans 12 amino acids. CDR3 loop: CASSLRGYEQYF. Written as DNA, the CDR3 is TGTGCCAGCAGCCTCCGGGGTTACGAGCAGTACTTC.

The V and J genes are TRBV28 and TRBJ1-1; D may be TRBD1 (6 bases). With 4 bases removed from V and 0 bases from J, the gap between germline ends came to 12 bases. This CDR3 region has 15 residues. From germline, CDR1 is MDHEN and CDR2 SYDVKM. CDR3 nucleotide sequence: TGTGCCAGCAGTTCCCATCGGACAGTGAACACTGAAGCTTTCTTT. It codes for CASSSHRTVNTEAFF.

V and J are TRBV19 and TRBJ1-2, with D maybe TRBD1 (5 bases). With 4 bases removed from V and 4 bases from J, the gap between germline ends came to 13 bases. The CDR3 is 14 amino acids. The germline V gene encodes CDR1 LNHDA and CDR2 SQIVND (reference sequence). CDR3 region: CASSNQGGGYGYTF. Here the CDR3 DNA reads TGTGCCAGTAGTAATCAGGGAGGTGGCTATGGCTACACCTTC.

This clone was recorded once. DNA for the CDR3: TGTGCCAGTAGTATGACAGGGGCCTCTGGAAACACCATATATTTT. The encoded protein is CASSMTGASGNTIYF. V is TRBV19 and J is TRBJ1-3; 8 bases align to TRBD1. This CDR3 is 15 amino acids long. The ends lost 3 bases at V and 0 bases at J; junction bases unmatched: 1. Germline V gives CDR1 LNHDA, CDR2 SQIVND (reference sequence).

CDR3 sequence reads: CASSRQGWAFF. In DNA form, the CDR3 reads TGTGCCAGCAGCCGACAGGGGTGGGCTTTCTTT. The chain employs TRBV3-1 (or the pseudogene TRBV3-2) and TRBJ1-1; TRBD1 matches at 8 bases. The J segment lost 11 bases and the V segment lost 4 bases, leaving 3 bases of the junction unmatched. The CDR3 runs 11 residues. Germline lookup yields CDR1 LGHDT and CDR2 YNNKEL (reference sequence).

This rearrangement joins TRBV4-2 to TRBJ1-1, with D uncertain. Trimming left V 1 base short and J 6 bases short, with 9 bases between. From germline, CDR1 is LGHNA and CDR2 YNFKEQ. The CDR3 has 13 residues. CDR3 DNA sequence: TGTGCCAGCAGCCAAGCGTCGTGGCCTGAAGCTTTCTTT. Residues: CASSQASWPEAFF.

The chain employs TRBV6-5 and TRBJ1-1; TRBD1 matches 7 bases. Germline trimming cut 6 bases from V and 3 bases from J; bases unmatched to any gene: 10. The CDR3 is 15 residues long. From germline, CDR1 is MNHEY and CDR2 SVGAGI. CDR3 in DNA: TGTGCCAGCAGGGACAGGACGGGAGGGGACACTGAAGCTTTCTTT. It is translated as CASRDRTGGDTEAFF.

This rearrangement joins TRBV19 to TRBJ1-5; no definite D call. With 3 bases removed from V and 2 bases from J, the gap between germline ends came to 5 bases. The CDR3 consists of 13 residues. The germline V gene has CDR1 LNHDA and CDR2 SQIVND (reference sequence). CDR3 residues: CASSIPGNQPQHF. CDR3 bases: TGTGCCAGTAGTATCCCAGGCAATCAGCCCCAGCATTTT.

V and J are TRBV10-3 and TRBJ2-7; 10 nucleotides agree with TRBD1. The V and J ends lost 3 bases and 4 bases, in that order; junction bases with no gene match: 6. The CDR3 totals 15 residues. Germline values: CDR1 ENHRY, CDR2 SYGVKD. The CDR3 DNA reads TGTGCCATCAGTGATAGGGGACAGGGGCCTTACGAGCAGTACTTC. Its translation is CAISDRGQGPYEQYF.

In its sample, this clone was seen a few times. Here the CDR3 reads CASSPGTSGTSYNEQFF. The CDR3 DNA reads as TGTGCCAGCAGCCCCGGGACTAGCGGGACCTCCTACAATGAGCAGTTCTTC. This chain links TRBV7-9 with TRBJ2-1, with 13 bases that match TRBD2. Looked up from germline, CDR1 is SEHNR and CDR2 is FQNEAQ (reference sequence). J lost 0 bases, V lost 5 bases, and 4 bases had no gene match. This CDR3 contains 17 residues.

The chain uses TRBV5-4 and TRBJ1-1, with D uncertain. Trimming took 1 base from V and 1 from J, leaving 14 bases between them. CDR3 length equals 16 residues. Germline V lookup: CDR1 SGHNT, CDR2 YYREEE (reference sequence). The CDR3 sequence is CASSLRSGRWNTEAFF. The CDR3 DNA reads TGTGCCAGCAGCTTGAGATCTGGGCGTTGGAACACTGAAGCTTTCTTT.

The chain recombines TRBV7-2 with TRBJ1-2; weak D call: TRBD1 (5 bases). The V gene lost 1 base and the J gene lost 8 bases, with 11 bases spanning the gap. The CDR3 is made up of 13 amino acids. The germline V gene encodes CDR1 SGHTA and CDR2 FQGNSA. CDR3 in amino acids: CASSLVPGWGYTF. CDR3 sequence (DNA): TGTGCCAGCAGCTTAGTCCCAGGGTGGGGCTACACCTTC.

The rearrangement links TRBV5-4 to TRBJ1-6, with 8 bases identical to TRBD1. The CDR3 is 15 residues long. Germline V gives CDR1 SGHNT, CDR2 YYREEE (reference sequence). V gave up 0 bases and J gave up 6 bases; unmatched junction bases: 2. The CDR3 loop reads CASSLGQGLNSPLHF. The CDR3 bases are TGTGCCAGCAGCTTGGGACAGGGGCTTAATTCACCCCTCCACTTT.

The chain uses TRBV7-8 and TRBJ2-1; 7 bases are shared with TRBD2. The V gene end was trimmed by 5 bases and the J gene end by 14 bases; junction bases not matched to a gene: 12. The CDR3 contains 13 residues. Germline V gene sequence: CDR1 SGHVS, CDR2 FQNEAQ. The CDR3 DNA reads as TGTGCCAGCAGCCCTCGGGTGGTGCGGGAGAAGTTCTTC. The encoded protein is CASSPRVVREKFF.

The gene calls are TRBV5-4 and TRBJ2-3; D is ambiguous. There are 13 residues in the CDR3. The germline V gene has CDR1 SGHNT and CDR2 YYREEE (reference sequence). Trimming left V 3 bases short and J 6 bases short, with 11 bases between. DNA for the CDR3: TGTGCCAGCAGCTGGTACGCGGTGGATACGCAGTATTTT. This codes for CASSWYAVDTQYF.

This clone was picked up one time. This chain joins TRBV12-5 and TRBJ2-1; TRBD2 matches at 7 bases. This CDR3 region has 13 residues. Trimming cost V 5 bases and J 9 bases; bases outside gene matches: 7. Germline V gene sequence: CDR1 LGHNT, CDR2 FRNRAP. DNA of the CDR3: TGTGCTAGTGGTATGGGAGCGGGGAGTGAGCAGTTCTTC. This codes for CASGMGAGSEQFF.

This sequence joins TRBV6-5 and TRBJ2-1, with a tentative D call TRBD2 (6 bases). In germline, CDR1 is MNHEY, CDR2 SVGAGI. CDR3 length: 15 amino acids. V dropped 6 bases and J dropped 3 bases, with 15 bases sitting between them. The DNA of the CDR3 is TGTGCCAGCAGCTCGCAGATAGCGGTCTACAATGAGCAGTTCTTC. It encodes CASSSQIAVYNEQFF.

This clone was detected only a few times. The chain combines TRBV2 with TRBJ1-4; 8 bases fit TRBD1. Per germline, CDR1 SNHLY and CDR2 FYNNEI. The CDR3 loop spans 16 amino acids. The trim removed 3 bases at V and 1 base at J, leaving 4 bases unmatched. The CDR3 region is CASSDQGARTNEKLFF. The CDR3 DNA sequence: TGTGCCAGCAGTGATCAGGGGGCGCGAACTAATGAAAAACTGTTTTTT.

The rearrangement uses TRBV11-2 and TRBJ1-4, with D possibly matching TRBD1 (5 bases). The V end lost 3 bases, the J end lost 7 bases, and 12 bases lay between the germline ends. Germline V gene sequence: CDR1 SGHAT, CDR2 FQNNGV. This CDR3 has 14 residues. The CDR3 spells CASSLGLRSEKLFF. In nucleotides, the CDR3 is TGTGCCAGCAGCTTGGGACTTAGGAGTGAAAAACTGTTTTTT. The full variable domain, with the rest looked up from reference TRBV11-2 and TRBJ1-4, is EAGVAQSPRYKIIEKRQSVAFWCNPISGHATLYWYQQILGQGPKLLIQFQNNGVVDDSQLPKDRFSAERLKGVDSTLKIQPAKLEDSAVYLCASSLGLRSEKLFFGSGTQLSVL.

This clone was observed a single time. The chain recombines TRBV2 with TRBJ1-1; tentative D call: TRBD1 (6 bases). This CDR3 has 13 residues. Germline V gene data show CDR1 as SNHLY and CDR2 as FYNNEI. Trimming removed 7 bases from V and 2 bases from J, with 11 bases in between. CDR3: CASTAQGNTEAFF. CDR3 in DNA: TGTGCCAGCACCGCACAGGGAAACACTGAAGCTTTCTTT.

In the case of this clone: At the DNA level, this CDR3 is encoded by other sequences in the same sample as well. The J gene is TRBJ2-3, the V gene TRBV7-3; 9 nucleotides agree with TRBD2. Unmatched junction bases numbered 2, after V lost 2 bases and J lost 2 bases. The CDR3 spans 15 residues. CDR1 and CDR2 (germline): SGHTA, FQGTGA. As DNA, the CDR3 is TGTGCCAGCAGCTTAGCGGGAGGGTCCACAGATACGCAGTATTTT. Its protein product is CASSLAGGSTDTQYF. Filled out from reference TRBV7-3 and TRBJ2-3, the complete variable domain reads GAGVSQTPSNKVTEKGKYVELRCDPISGHTALYWYRQSLGQGPEFLIYFQGTGAADDSGLPNDRFFAVRPEGSVSTLKIQRTERGDSAVYLCASSLAGGSTDTQYFGPGTRLTVL.

V gene TRBV6-5 combines with J gene TRBJ1-4, with TRBD1 identical over 8 bases. V lost 5 bases and J lost 7; bases outside the gene matches: 9. CDR1 is MNHEY and CDR2 is SVGAGI in the germline V gene. CDR3 length equals 15 residues. CDR3 protein: CASSIDRGGGEKLFF. DNA of the CDR3: TGTGCCAGCAGTATTGACAGGGGTGGGGGTGAAAAACTGTTTTTT.

The rearrangement joins TRBV9 to TRBJ1-5; D is uncertain. Trimming stripped 0 bases from V and 4 bases from J, with 11 bases between. The CDR3 loop spans 15 amino acids. Per germline, CDR1 SGDLS and CDR2 YYNGEE. CDR3 DNA: TGTGCCAGCAGCGTAGGGGAGGGCAGGAATCAGCCCCAGCATTTT. Translated, it gives CASSVGEGRNQPQHF.

The rearrangement joins TRBV5-1 to TRBJ1-1, with D possibly being TRBD1 (5 bases). The germline V and J ends were trimmed by 5 bases and 7 bases, with 12 bases remaining between them. Germline V gene sequence: CDR1 SGHRS, CDR2 YFSETQ. The CDR3 is 12 amino acids. In DNA form, the CDR3 reads TGCGCCAGCAGTATCACCGGGGGTGAAGCTTTCTTT. As protein: CASSITGGEAFF.

This rearrangement joins TRBV7-2 to TRBJ2-7, with TRBD1 identical over 8 bases. V lost 3 bases and J lost 1; bases outside the gene matches: 8. Germline lookup yields CDR1 SGHTA and CDR2 FQGNSA. There are 16 residues in the CDR3. In DNA form, the CDR3 reads TGTGCCAGCAGCTTCGGGACAGGCGTGAGTTCCTACGAGCAGTACTTC. As protein: CASSFGTGVSSYEQYF. Looking up the rest from reference TRBV7-2 and TRBJ2-7 gives the full variable domain: GAGVSQSPSNKVTEKGKDVELRCDPISGHTALYWYRQSLGQGLEFLIYFQGNSAPDKSGLPSDRFSAERTGGSVSTLTIQRTQQEDSAVYLCASSFGTGVSSYEQYFGPGTRLTVT.